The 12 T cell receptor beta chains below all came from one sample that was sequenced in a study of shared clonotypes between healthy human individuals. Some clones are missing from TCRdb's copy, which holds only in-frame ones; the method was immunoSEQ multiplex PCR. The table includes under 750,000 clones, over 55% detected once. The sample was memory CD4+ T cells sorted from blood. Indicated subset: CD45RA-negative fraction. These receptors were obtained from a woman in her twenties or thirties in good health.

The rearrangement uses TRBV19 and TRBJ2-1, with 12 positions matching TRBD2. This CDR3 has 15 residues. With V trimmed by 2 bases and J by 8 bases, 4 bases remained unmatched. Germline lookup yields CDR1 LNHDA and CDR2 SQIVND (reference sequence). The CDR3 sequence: CASSIWTSGDDEQFF. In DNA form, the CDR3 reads TGTGCCAGTAGTATATGGACTAGCGGGGACGATGAGCAGTTCTTC.

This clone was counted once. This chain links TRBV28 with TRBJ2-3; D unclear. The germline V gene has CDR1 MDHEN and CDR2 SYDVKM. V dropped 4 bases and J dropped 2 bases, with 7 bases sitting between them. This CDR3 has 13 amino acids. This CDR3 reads CASSSIFTDTQYF. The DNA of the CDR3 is TGTGCCAGCAGTTCAATATTCACAGATACGCAGTATTTT.

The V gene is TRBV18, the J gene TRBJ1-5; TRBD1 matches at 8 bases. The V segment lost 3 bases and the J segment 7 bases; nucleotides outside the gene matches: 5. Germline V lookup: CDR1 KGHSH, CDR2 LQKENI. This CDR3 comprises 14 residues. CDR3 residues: CASSPDRARQPQHF. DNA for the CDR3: TGTGCCAGCTCACCGGACAGGGCGAGACAGCCCCAGCATTTT.

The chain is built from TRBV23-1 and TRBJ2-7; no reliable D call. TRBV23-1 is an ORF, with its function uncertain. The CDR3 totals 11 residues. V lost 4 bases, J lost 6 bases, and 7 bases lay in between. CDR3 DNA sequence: TGCGCCAGCAGTCTAGGTGTCGAGCAGTACTTC. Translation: CASSLGVEQYF.

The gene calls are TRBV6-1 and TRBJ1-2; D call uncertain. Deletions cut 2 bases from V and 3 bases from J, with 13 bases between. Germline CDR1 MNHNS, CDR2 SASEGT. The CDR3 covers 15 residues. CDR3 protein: CASSESWQNHYGYTF. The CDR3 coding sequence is TGTGCCAGCAGTGAAAGCTGGCAGAACCACTATGGCTACACCTTC.

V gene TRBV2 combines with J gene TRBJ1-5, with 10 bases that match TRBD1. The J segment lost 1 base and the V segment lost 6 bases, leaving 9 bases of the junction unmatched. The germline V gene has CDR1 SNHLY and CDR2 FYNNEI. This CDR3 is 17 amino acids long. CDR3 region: CASSLTGGASSNQPQHF. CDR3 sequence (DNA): TGTGCCAGCAGCCTGACAGGGGGCGCATCCAGCAATCAGCCCCAGCATTTT.

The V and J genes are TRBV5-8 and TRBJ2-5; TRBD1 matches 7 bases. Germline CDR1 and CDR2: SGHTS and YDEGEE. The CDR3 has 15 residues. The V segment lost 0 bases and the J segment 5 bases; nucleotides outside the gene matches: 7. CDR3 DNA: TGTGCCAGCAGCTTGGGGACAGGCCCTGGGGAGACCCAGTACTTC. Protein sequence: CASSLGTGPGETQYF. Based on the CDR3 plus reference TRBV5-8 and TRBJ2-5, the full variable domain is EAGVTQSPTHLIKTRGQQATLRCSPISGHTSVYWYQQALGLGLQFLLWYDEGEERNRGNFPPRFSGRQFPNYSSELNVNALELEDSALYLCASSLGTGPGETQYFGPGTRLLVL.

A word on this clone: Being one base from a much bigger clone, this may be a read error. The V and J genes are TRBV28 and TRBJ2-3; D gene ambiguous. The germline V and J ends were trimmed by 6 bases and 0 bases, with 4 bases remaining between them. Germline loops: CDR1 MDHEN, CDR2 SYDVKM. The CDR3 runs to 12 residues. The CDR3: CASRLSTDTQYF. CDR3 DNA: TGTGCCAGCAGGCTTAGCACAGATACGCAGTATTTT.

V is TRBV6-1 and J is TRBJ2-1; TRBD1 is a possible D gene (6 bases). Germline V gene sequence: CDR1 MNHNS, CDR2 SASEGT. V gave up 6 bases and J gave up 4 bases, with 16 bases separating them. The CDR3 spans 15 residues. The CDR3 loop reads CASRTGGSGYNEQFF. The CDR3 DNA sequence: TGTGCCAGCAGGACAGGTGGGTCGGGATACAATGAGCAGTTCTTC.

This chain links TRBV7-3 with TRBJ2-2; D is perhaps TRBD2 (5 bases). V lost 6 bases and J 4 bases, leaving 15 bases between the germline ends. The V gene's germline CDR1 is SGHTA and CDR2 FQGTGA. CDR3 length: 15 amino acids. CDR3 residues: CASSPSRVSTGELFF. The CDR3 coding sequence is TGTGCCAGCAGTCCTTCGCGGGTCTCCACCGGGGAGCTGTTTTTT.

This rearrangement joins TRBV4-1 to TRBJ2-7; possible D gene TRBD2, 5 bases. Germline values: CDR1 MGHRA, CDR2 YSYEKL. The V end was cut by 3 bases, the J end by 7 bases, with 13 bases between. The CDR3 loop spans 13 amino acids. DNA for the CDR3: TGCGCCAGCAGCCAGGAAGTAGCGCGGGAGCAGTACTTC. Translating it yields CASSQEVAREQYF.

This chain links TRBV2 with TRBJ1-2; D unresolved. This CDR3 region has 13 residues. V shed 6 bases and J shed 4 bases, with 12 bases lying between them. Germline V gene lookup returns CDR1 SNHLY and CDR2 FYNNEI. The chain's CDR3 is CASREEGLYGYTF. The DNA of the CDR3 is TGTGCCAGCAGAGAGGAGGGCCTCTATGGCTACACCTTC.